This T cell receptor (beta chain) appears in the sequencing data of a study of blood T cell repertoires in COVID-19. Study details: PBMCs, B-cell-depleted T cells, or T cells provided the cDNA or gDNA that made up the material.

In the original processing: Quantification of nucleated cells was approximated via reference gene primer amplification. TCRdb's table, derived via immunoSEQ multiplex PCR, lists solely in-frame clones and lacks some. V and J calls and clone size come straight from that table; D and trimming were deduced from the DNA. Of around 60,000 clones listed, under 85% were seen once; the top ten hold around 3.4%. Germline CDR1 reads SEHNR; CDR2 reads FQNEAQ (reference sequence). The CDR3 length is 16 residues. Trimming removed 5 bases at V and 0 bases at J, with 13 bases between. The sample taken for sequencing was peripheral blood. The receptor was isolated from a woman aged 80 or older with acute or convalescent COVID-19. The V and J genes are TRBV7-9 and TRBJ1-4; tentative D call: TRBD1 (5 bases). CDR3 DNA sequence: TGTGCCAGCAGCCCCCGGGGGGGAGCAACTAATGAAAAACTGTTTTTT. Its translation is CASSPRGGATNEKLFF.